One and the same sample provided the 26 T cell receptor beta chains below, sequenced in a study of cytomegalovirus exposure and HLA in healthy donors. The PCR contained 60 Vbeta and 13 Jbeta primers. Sequencing was performed with immunoSEQ multiplex PCR; in TCRdb, only in-frame clones are kept and a portion is missing. The sample contains around 160,000 clones, roughly 78% of which appear only once. Input material: PBMCs. The receptors here all came from a man aged 40-49 years in good health and CMV-seropositive.

This chain uses TRBV10-1 with TRBJ2-2, with D unclear. Trimming stripped 6 bases from V and 2 bases from J, with 4 bases between. The germline CDR1 and CDR2 sequences are WNHNN and SYGVQD (reference sequence). This CDR3 is 12 amino acids long. The CDR3 DNA follows: TGCGCCAGCAGCCCTAACACCGGGGAGCTGTTTTTT. The encoded protein is CASSPNTGELFF.

The chain carries TRBV30 and TRBJ2-1; 10 nucleotides match TRBD2. Trimming at V came to 2 bases and at J to 11 bases, leaving 3 bases not matched to a gene. The CDR3 is made up of 12 amino acids. Germline V gives CDR1 GTSNPN, CDR2 SVGIG (reference sequence). The CDR3 loop reads CAWSTLAGQQFF. The CDR3 nucleotides are TGTGCCTGGAGTACACTAGCGGGGCAGCAGTTCTTC.

The genes are TRBV5-1 and TRBJ1-1; a possible D gene is TRBD1 (6 bases). V gave up 7 bases and J gave up 5 bases, with 15 bases separating them. The CDR3 is 13 residues long. Germline lookup yields CDR1 SGHRS and CDR2 YFSETQ. The CDR3 DNA reads as TGCGCCAGCCGGGGGGCTCCAGATACTGAAGCTTTCTTT. Translation: CASRGAPDTEAFF.

This clone was recorded once. The gene calls are TRBV19 and TRBJ1-4; possible D gene TRBD1, 5 bases. The CDR3 has 15 amino acids. Germline CDR1 and CDR2: LNHDA and SQIVND (reference sequence). Trimming stripped 3 bases from V and 4 bases from J, with 12 bases between. The CDR3: CASSMGDFNNEKLFF. The CDR3 DNA is TGTGCCAGTAGTATGGGGGACTTCAATAATGAAAAACTGTTTTTT.

The chain employs TRBV7-2 and TRBJ2-3; TRBD2 agrees at 8 bases. Looked up from germline, CDR1 is SGHTA and CDR2 is FQGNSA. With 3 bases clipped from V and 2 bases from J, the junction kept 13 bases outside the gene matches. The CDR3 runs to 18 residues. CDR3 sequence reads: CASSFTSGGGGYTDTQYF. The CDR3 DNA is TGTGCCAGCAGCTTTACCTCCGGGGGGGGAGGGTACACAGATACGCAGTATTTT.

The chain joins TRBV5-1 to TRBJ1-5; D might be TRBD1 (6 bases). V was trimmed by 4 bases and J by 5 bases, leaving 13 bases between them. Germline CDR1 reads SGHRS; CDR2 reads YFSETQ. This CDR3 comprises 14 residues. DNA of the CDR3: TGCGCCAGCAGCCCGGGGACACAAGATCAGCCCCAGCATTTT. Its protein is CASSPGTQDQPQHF.

The chain uses TRBV6-1 and TRBJ2-7; the D gene is possibly TRBD1 (6 bases). CDR3 length equals 14 residues. CDR1 is MNHNS, CDR2 SASEGT, per germline. V was shortened by 6 bases and J by 0 bases, with 12 bases between the two germline ends. CDR3 amino acids: CASSQRDTSYEQYF. In DNA, the CDR3 is TGTGCCAGCAGCCAAAGGGACACCTCCTACGAGCAGTACTTC.

The chain combines TRBV4-1 with TRBJ1-1, with D unresolved. CDR3 size: 16 residues. V shed 1 base and J shed 4 bases, with 16 bases lying between them. Germline V gene data show CDR1 as MGHRA and CDR2 as YSYEKL. CDR3: CASSQAITYSSTEAFF. The CDR3 DNA reads TGCGCCAGCAGCCAAGCTATCACTTACAGTTCCACTGAAGCTTTCTTT.

V gene TRBV6-6 combines with J gene TRBJ1-2, with a weak D call TRBD1 (6 bases). V shed 6 bases and J shed 4 bases, with 18 bases lying between them. This CDR3 spans 15 amino acids. The germline gives CDR1 MNHNY, CDR2 SVGAGI (reference sequence). The CDR3 sequence: CASRSPWGQTYGYTF. The CDR3 DNA is TGTGCCAGCAGAAGCCCCTGGGGGCAAACCTATGGCTACACCTTC.

The chain has TRBV2 and TRBJ2-5; the D gene is possibly TRBD2 (7 bases). The CDR3 has 15 amino acids. The ends were cut back, 2 bases at V and 4 bases at J, with 14 bases in the middle. CDR1 and CDR2 from the germline V gene are SNHLY and FYNNEI. CDR3 in amino acids: CASSERGAQRETQYF. The CDR3 DNA is TGTGCCAGCAGTGAACGGGGGGCCCAGAGAGAGACCCAGTACTTC.

This clone turned up a few times. The V and J genes are TRBV7-2 and TRBJ2-4; 7 nucleotides match TRBD2. From germline, CDR1 is SGHTA and CDR2 FQGNSA. Trimming removed 6 bases from V and 6 bases from J; junction bases left unmatched: 11. This CDR3 comprises 15 residues. In DNA, the CDR3 is TGTGCCAGCAGTCTGGGGGGGAGCGGAGGAAACATTCAGTACTTC. It codes for CASSLGGSGGNIQYF.

On this clone itself: This specimen includes other DNA sequences encoding the same CDR3. The chain is built from TRBV11-1 and TRBJ2-1, with TRBD1 matching 9 bases. Trimming took 3 bases from V and 4 from J; bases not matched to a gene: 4. The length of the CDR3 is 15 residues. Germline loops: CDR1 SGHAT, CDR2 FQDESV (reference sequence). CDR3 sequence (DNA): TGTGCCAGCAGCTTGGGACAGGGTAATTACAATGAGCAGTTCTTC. Encoded protein: CASSLGQGNYNEQFF.

The genes are TRBV10-1 and TRBJ2-5; no definite D call. Germline CDR1 and CDR2: WNHNN and SYGVQD (reference sequence). The CDR3 extends over 14 amino acids. Trimming pared 0 bases from V and 5 bases from J, leaving 10 bases between. The CDR3 DNA reads TGCGCCAGCAGTGAGTCGGCGGCCTCGGAGACCCAGTACTTC. It yields the protein CASSESAASETQYF.

This clone has only a few counts. The J gene is TRBJ2-5, the V gene TRBV5-4, with TRBD2 as a possible D gene (7 bases). The V gene lost 3 bases and the J gene lost 2 bases, with 14 bases spanning the gap. The CDR3 spans 15 residues. Germline V gene sequence: CDR1 SGHNT, CDR2 YYREEE (reference sequence). CDR3 nucleotide sequence: TGTGCCAGCAGCTCCCCAGGGAGGGGGCAAGAGACCCAGTACTTC. Translated, it gives CASSSPGRGQETQYF.

V gene TRBV11-3 combines with J gene TRBJ1-6, with 9 bases identical to TRBD1. CDR1 and CDR2 (germline): SGHNT, YENEEA. There are 18 residues in the CDR3. V lost 3 bases, J lost 9 bases, and 15 bases stayed unmatched. CDR3 residues: CASSFVHLPGQGFSPLHF. CDR3 in DNA: TGTGCCAGCAGCTTTGTACATCTTCCGGGACAGGGTTTTTCACCCCTCCACTTT.

The chain is built from TRBV5-6 and TRBJ1-2; D gene ambiguous. This CDR3 spans 14 amino acids. Germline values: CDR1 SGHDT, CDR2 YYEEEE. V was shortened by 1 base and J by 2 bases, with 9 bases between the two germline ends. In nucleotides, the CDR3 is TGTGCCAGCAGCTTGTTTGGGGAGAACTATGGCTACACCTTC. This sequence encodes CASSLFGENYGYTF.

The chain employs TRBV6-5 and TRBJ2-5, with D perhaps TRBD1 (5 bases). With 0 bases removed from V and 7 bases from J, the gap between germline ends came to 12 bases. The CDR3 is 14 residues long. Germline assignment: CDR1 MNHEY and CDR2 SVGAGI. CDR3 sequence (DNA): TGTGCCAGCAGTTACTCGGACACCACAGGGACCCAGTACTTC. It specifies CASSYSDTTGTQYF.

This clone appeared a single time. V and J are TRBV25-1 and TRBJ1-1; D gene unclear. V lost 1 base and J 5 bases, leaving 14 bases between the germline ends. The CDR3 totals 15 residues. Per germline, CDR1 MGHDK and CDR2 SYGVNS. The DNA of the CDR3 is TGTGCCAGCAGTGAATCCTCCCAGCCCGGGACTGAAGCTTTCTTT. This encodes CASSESSQPGTEAFF.

The chain couples TRBV18 to TRBJ2-2, with TRBD2 matching 8 bases. The CDR3 has 16 amino acids. V lost 5 bases to trimming and J lost 7 bases; unmatched junction nucleotides: 12. Germline CDR1 reads KGHSH; CDR2 reads LQKENI. CDR3 sequence: CASSASSGGPDGELFF. CDR3 nucleotides: TGTGCCAGCTCAGCTTCTTCGGGAGGGCCGGACGGGGAGCTGTTTTTT.

This chain uses TRBV11-2 with TRBJ1-4; 9 bases are shared with TRBD1. This CDR3 contains 13 residues. The trim removed 5 bases at V and 10 bases at J, leaving 5 bases unmatched. The germline gives CDR1 SGHAT, CDR2 FQNNGV. The CDR3 protein is CASSPRQGGKLFF. The CDR3 DNA sequence: TGTGCCAGCAGCCCGCGACAGGGGGGAAAACTGTTTTTT.

Only one count was recorded for this clone. The chain uses TRBV19 and TRBJ2-7; TRBD1 aligns across 9 bases. CDR1 LNHDA and CDR2 SQIVND come from the germline V gene (reference sequence). The CDR3 spans 16 residues. V shed 3 bases and J 5 bases; nucleotides not matched to a gene: 11. The CDR3 bases are TGTGCCAGTAGTATTGGGTACGGGACAGGGTCGGACGAGCAGTACTTC. Protein: CASSIGYGTGSDEQYF.

The rearrangement links TRBV18 to TRBJ2-7; TRBD1 matches 10 bases. The CDR3 sequence is 13 residues long. CDR1 and CDR2 (germline): KGHSH, LQKENI. Unmatched junction bases numbered 8, after V lost 8 bases and J lost 7 bases. In DNA, the CDR3 is TGTGCCAGCGGGGGACAGGGGAGAGGAGAGCAGTACTTC. Encoded protein: CASGGQGRGEQYF. Combining the CDR3 with reference TRBV18 and TRBJ2-7 gives the whole variable domain NAGVMQNPRHLVRRRGQEARLRCSPMKGHSHVYWYRQLPEEGLKFMVYLQKENIIDESGMPKERFSAEFPKEGPSILRIQQVVRGDSAAYFCASGGQGRGEQYFGPGTRLTVT.

The J gene is TRBJ2-1, the V gene TRBV7-6; the match to TRBD2 covers 8 bases. The V and J ends lost 5 bases and 9 bases, in that order; junction bases with no gene match: 15. This CDR3 contains 16 residues. In germline, CDR1 is SGHVS, CDR2 FNYEAQ. CDR3 loop: CASSPTTSGSRIEQFF. CDR3 in DNA: TGTGCCAGCAGCCCCACAACTAGCGGCAGCCGCATTGAGCAGTTCTTC. The full variable domain, its missing parts supplied by reference TRBV7-6 and TRBJ2-1, is GAGVSQSPRYKVTKRGQDVALRCDPISGHVSLYWYRQALGQGPEFLTYFNYEAQQDKSGLPNDRFSAERPEGSISTLTIQRTEQRDSAMYRCASSPTTSGSRIEQFFGPGTRLTVL.

The chain uses TRBV6-6 and TRBJ1-1; D is unresolved. The germline V gene has CDR1 MNHNY and CDR2 SVGAGI (reference sequence). The CDR3 contains 13 residues. Trimming removed 0 bases from V and 6 bases from J, with 8 bases in between. The CDR3 DNA follows: TGTGCCAGCAGTTACTCCAGTGGCCCTGAAGCTTTCTTT. Translating gives CASSYSSGPEAFF.

This clone was seen more than once but under ten times. The chain combines TRBV10-2 with TRBJ2-3, with 7 nucleotides matching TRBD1. The germline gives CDR1 WSHSY, CDR2 SAAADI. This CDR3 region has 15 residues. The ends lost 8 bases at V and 1 base at J; junction bases unmatched: 9. This CDR3 reads CASGLRDSRTDTQYF. The DNA for the CDR3 is TGCGCCAGCGGCCTCCGGGACAGTCGCACAGATACGCAGTATTTT.

This clone was observed a single time. J is TRBJ2-6 and V is TRBV7-6; perhaps TRBD1 as D (6 bases). Germline CDR1 and CDR2: SGHVS and FNYEAQ. This CDR3 is built from 16 residues. V shed 5 bases and J shed 0 bases, with 11 bases lying between them. The CDR3 here is CASSQGTNSGANVLTF. CDR3 sequence (DNA): TGTGCCAGCAGCCAGGGGACCAACTCTGGGGCCAACGTCCTGACTTTC.